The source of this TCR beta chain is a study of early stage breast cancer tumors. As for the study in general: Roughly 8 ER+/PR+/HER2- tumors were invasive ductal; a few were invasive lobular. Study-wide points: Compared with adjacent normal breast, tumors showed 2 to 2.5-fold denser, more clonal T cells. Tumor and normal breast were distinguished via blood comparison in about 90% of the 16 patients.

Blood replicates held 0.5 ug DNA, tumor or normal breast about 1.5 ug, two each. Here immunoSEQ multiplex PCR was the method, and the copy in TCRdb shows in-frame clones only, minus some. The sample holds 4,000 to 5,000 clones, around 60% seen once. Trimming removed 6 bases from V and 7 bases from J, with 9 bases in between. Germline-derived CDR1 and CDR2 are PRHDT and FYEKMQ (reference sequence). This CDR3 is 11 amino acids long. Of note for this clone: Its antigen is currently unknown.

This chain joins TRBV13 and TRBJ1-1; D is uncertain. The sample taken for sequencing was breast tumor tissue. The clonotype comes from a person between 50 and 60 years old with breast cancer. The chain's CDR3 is CASSEAFEAFF. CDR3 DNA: TGTGCCAGCAGTGAAGCGTTTGAAGCTTTCTTT.